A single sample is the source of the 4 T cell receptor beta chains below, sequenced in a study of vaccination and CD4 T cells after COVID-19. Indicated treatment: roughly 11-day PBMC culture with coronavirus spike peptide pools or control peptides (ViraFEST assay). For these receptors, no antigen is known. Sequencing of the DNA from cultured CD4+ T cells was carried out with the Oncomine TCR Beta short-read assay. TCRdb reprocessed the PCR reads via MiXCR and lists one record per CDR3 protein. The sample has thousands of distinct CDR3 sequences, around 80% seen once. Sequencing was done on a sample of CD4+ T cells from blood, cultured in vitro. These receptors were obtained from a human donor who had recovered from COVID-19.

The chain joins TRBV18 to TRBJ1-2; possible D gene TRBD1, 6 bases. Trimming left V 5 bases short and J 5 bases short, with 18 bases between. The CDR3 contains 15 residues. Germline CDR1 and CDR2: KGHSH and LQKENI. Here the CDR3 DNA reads TGTGCCAGCTCAGCTTCAGGGGTCTACGGGTATGGCTACACCTTC. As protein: CASSASGVYGYGYTF. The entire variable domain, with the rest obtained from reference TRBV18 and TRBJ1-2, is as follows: NAGVMQNPRHLVRRRGQEARLRCSPMKGHSHVYWYRQLPEEGLKFMVYLQKENIIDESGMPKERFSAEFPKEGPSILRIQQVVRGDSAAYFCASSASGVYGYGYTFGSGTRLTVV.

The CDR3 spells CASSAQGITDTQYF. CDR3 bases: TGTGCCAGCAGCGCACAAGGGATCACAGATACGCAGTATTTT. The chain combines TRBV7-2 with TRBJ2-3; no clear D gene. There are 14 residues in the CDR3. Germline V CDR1 and CDR2: SGHTA, FQGNSA. V lost 5 bases and J lost 2, with 11 bases in between.

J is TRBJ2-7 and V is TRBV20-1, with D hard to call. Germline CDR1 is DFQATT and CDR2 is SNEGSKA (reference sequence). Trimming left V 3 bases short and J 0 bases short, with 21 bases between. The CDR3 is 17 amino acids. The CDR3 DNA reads TGCAGTGCTAGTACCTCCCGATTACGAGCGAGCTCCTACGAGCAGTACTTC. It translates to CSASTSRLRASSYEQYF.

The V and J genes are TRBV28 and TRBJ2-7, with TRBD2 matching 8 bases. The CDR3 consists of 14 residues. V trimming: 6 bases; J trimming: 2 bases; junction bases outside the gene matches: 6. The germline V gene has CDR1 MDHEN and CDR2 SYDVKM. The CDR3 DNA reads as TGTGCCAGCAGATCGGGGGGGCCAGCCTACGAGCAGTACTTC. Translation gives CASRSGGPAYEQYF.